One sample yielded the 20 T cell receptor beta chains listed below, sequenced in a study of cytomegalovirus exposure and HLA in healthy donors. Primers: 60 Vbeta forward and 13 Jbeta reverse. The table came from immunoSEQ multiplex PCR; TCRdb's copy has only in-frame clones and leaves some out. Among 100,000 to 150,000 clones, around 72% were seen once, and the ten largest hold under 5%. Sequencing used PBMCs. These receptors all come from a man in his thirties or forties in good health and CMV-seronegative.

For this clone: A read error may account for a junction end that differs from germline. Other DNA sequences from this sample encode an identical CDR3 as well. J is TRBJ1-1 and V is TRBV7-9; D gene uncertain. Germline lookup yields CDR1 SEHNR and CDR2 FQNEAQ (reference sequence). There are 12 residues in the CDR3. CDR3 in amino acids: CSSSLGGTEAFF. The DNA for the CDR3 is TGTTCCAGCAGCTTAGGAGGCACTGAAGCTTTCTTT.

In the case of this clone: The CDR3 does not end in the conserved phenylalanine or tryptophan, so this is likely a read error. The chain carries TRBV6-5 and TRBJ1-1; no clear D gene. CDR1 and CDR2 (germline): MNHEY, SVGAGI. The CDR3 has 13 residues. V lost 0 bases and J lost 5, with 7 bases in between. This CDR3 is CASSYSGSTEAFS. The CDR3 bases are TGTGCCAGCAGTTACTCTGGTTCGACTGAAGCTTTCTCT.

The gene calls are TRBV15 and TRBJ1-2; 9 nucleotides line up with TRBD1. V shed 1 base and J 2 bases; nucleotides not matched to a gene: 5. Germline CDR1 reads LNHNV; CDR2 reads YYDKDF (reference sequence). The CDR3 consists of 16 residues. The CDR3 region has the DNA TGTGCCACCAGCAGAGGGGGAACAGGGGGCAACTATGGCTACACCTTC. Protein: CATSRGGTGGNYGYTF.

This clone occurred a few times. The chain recombines TRBV6-5 with TRBJ2-2; the match to TRBD2 covers 7 bases. The CDR3 runs 15 residues. CDR1 and CDR2 (germline): MNHEY, SVGAGI. Unmatched junction bases numbered 4, after V lost 5 bases and J lost 1 base. CDR3 sequence reads: CASSQLAGNTGELFF. CDR3 DNA: TGTGCCAGCAGTCAATTAGCGGGGAACACCGGGGAGCTGTTTTTT.

This clone occurred a few times. The chain carries TRBV28 and TRBJ2-7, with TRBD1 matching 8 bases. From germline, CDR1 is MDHEN and CDR2 SYDVKM. J lost 2 bases, V lost 6 bases, and 6 bases had no gene match. The CDR3 runs 14 residues. CDR3 protein: CASRKDRVPYEQYF. CDR3 nucleotides: TGTGCCAGCAGAAAGGACAGGGTTCCCTACGAGCAGTACTTC.

The chain couples TRBV4-3 to TRBJ2-5; D is unresolved. The CDR3 spans 13 residues. V dropped 8 bases and J dropped 4 bases, with 14 bases sitting between them. Germline V gene data show CDR1 as LGHNA and CDR2 as YSLEER. This CDR3 is CASALGFGETQYF. As DNA, the CDR3 is TGCGCCAGCGCTTTGGGCTTCGGAGAGACCCAGTACTTC.

The CDR3 loop reads CASSQVRLDRGIYEQYF. For the CDR3, the DNA is TGCGCCAGCAGCCAAGTTCGATTGGACAGGGGAATTTACGAGCAGTACTTC. J is TRBJ2-7 and V is TRBV4-1; TRBD1 matches at 9 bases. Germline V CDR1 and CDR2: MGHRA, YSYEKL. J gave up 4 bases and V 1 base, and 11 bases lay outside the gene matches. The CDR3 extends over 17 amino acids.

J is TRBJ2-1 and V is TRBV18; no reliable D call. Germline assignment: CDR1 KGHSH and CDR2 LQKENI. The CDR3 totals 15 residues. The V gene lost 2 bases and the J gene lost 4 bases, with 12 bases spanning the gap. The CDR3 protein is CASSPGSSLYNEQFF. CDR3 DNA sequence: TGTGCCAGCTCACCAGGAAGTAGCTTATACAATGAGCAGTTCTTC.

This clone was recorded only once. This chain links TRBV5-1 with TRBJ1-1; TRBD1 matches at 7 bases. Germline V gives CDR1 SGHRS, CDR2 YFSETQ. After removal of 4 bases from V and 3 bases from J, the junction contained 12 bases not matched to a gene. There are 16 residues in the CDR3. The CDR3 region has the DNA TGCGCCAGCAGCCGTAAAAACAGGGGCTGGCACACTGAAGCTTTCTTT. Translation: CASSRKNRGWHTEAFF.

This chain uses TRBV27 with TRBJ2-7, with 8 bases aligning to TRBD1. CDR3 length equals 15 residues. Trimming at V came to 5 bases and at J to 6 bases, leaving 12 bases not matched to a gene. Looked up from germline, CDR1 is MNHEY and CDR2 is SMNVEV (reference sequence). CDR3 nucleotide sequence: TGTGCCAGCAGTCCTTTCGATGACAGGGGTGGCGAGCAGTACTTC. It translates to CASSPFDDRGGEQYF.

This chain links TRBV27 with TRBJ2-7; TRBD1 agrees at 11 bases. This CDR3 has 14 residues. Trimming at V came to 5 bases and at J to 7 bases, leaving 7 bases not matched to a gene. Germline CDR1 and CDR2: MNHEY and SMNVEV (reference sequence). CDR3 coding DNA: TGTGCCAGCAGTCGGGACAGGGGGGTCAATGAGCAGTACTTC. Translating it yields CASSRDRGVNEQYF.

The CDR3 spells CAIRGQGESPLHF. The CDR3, as DNA: TGTGCCATCAGGGGACAGGGGGAGTCACCCCTCCACTTT. The V call is TRBV10-3, the J call TRBJ1-6; TRBD1 aligns across 11 bases. Germline values: CDR1 ENHRY, CDR2 SYGVKD. The CDR3 consists of 13 residues. J lost 10 bases, V lost 6 bases, and 2 bases had no gene match.

The chain employs TRBV6-1 and TRBJ2-7; no firm D call. V shed 4 bases and J shed 2 bases, with 9 bases lying between them. Germline V gene data show CDR1 as MNHNS and CDR2 as SASEGT. The CDR3 is made up of 13 amino acids. This CDR3 is CASSGQATYEQYF. The CDR3 DNA sequence: TGTGCCAGCAGTGGGCAGGCCACCTACGAGCAGTACTTC.

J is TRBJ1-6 and V is TRBV7-9; 9 bases align to TRBD1. CDR1 is SEHNR and CDR2 is FQNEAQ in the germline V gene (reference sequence). Trimming removed 4 bases from V and 10 bases from J; junction bases left unmatched: 8. CDR3 length equals 15 residues. As DNA, the CDR3 is TGTGCCAGCAGCTCCCGGACAGGGGATGGCTCACCCCTCCACTTT. It codes for CASSSRTGDGSPLHF.

The chain carries TRBV7-2 and TRBJ2-5; the match to TRBD2 covers 7 bases. CDR1 and CDR2 (germline): SGHTA, FQGNSA. CDR3 size: 15 residues. V lost 5 bases to trimming and J lost 5 bases; unmatched junction nucleotides: 11. The CDR3 loop reads CASSPGGSGRETQYF. CDR3 nucleotides: TGTGCCAGCAGCCCCGGGGGTAGCGGGCGGGAGACCCAGTACTTC.

Remarks on this clone: The junction differs from germline at one of its ends, possibly a read error. V and J are TRBV7-9 and TRBJ2-7, with D possibly TRBD2 on 7 matching bases. The CDR3 is 14 amino acids. Germline V gene data show CDR1 as SEHNR and CDR2 as FQNEAQ (reference sequence). CDR3 in DNA: TGTGTCAGCAGCTCCGAGGGGGGGCGATACGAGCAGTACTTC. As protein: CVSSSEGGRYEQYF.

This clone was seen more than once but under ten times. The chain carries TRBV6-1 and TRBJ1-1; 7 positions match TRBD1. V gave up 6 bases and J gave up 1 base; unmatched junction bases: 2. This CDR3 has 13 residues. Looked up from germline, CDR1 is MNHNS and CDR2 is SASEGT. Written as DNA, the CDR3 is TGTGCCAGCAGACGGACAGGGAACACTGAAGCTTTCTTT. Its translation: CASRRTGNTEAFF.

This clone has more than one count but fewer than ten. The chain is built from TRBV6-5 and TRBJ2-7; 8 nucleotides agree with TRBD1. This CDR3 region has 15 residues. Germline trimming cut 6 bases from V and 7 bases from J; bases unmatched to any gene: 14. The germline V gene has CDR1 MNHEY and CDR2 SVGAGI. The CDR3 reads CASRHRNRGTGEQYF. The CDR3 DNA reads as TGTGCCAGCAGGCACAGGAACAGGGGGACTGGGGAGCAGTACTTC.

This sequence joins TRBV4-1 and TRBJ2-3; D unresolved. The CDR3 runs to 14 residues. CDR1 MGHRA and CDR2 YSYEKL come from the germline V gene. The V and J ends lost 0 bases and 11 bases respectively, with 15 bases between them. The CDR3 DNA follows: TGCGCCAGCAGCCAAGATCTAGGTTTGGCCAAGCAGTATTTT. This sequence encodes CASSQDLGLAKQYF.

The sample holds one count of this clone. The CDR3 DNA follows: TGTGCCAGCAGTTTTGGGGCAGACAATCAGCCCCAGCATTTT. This codes for CASSFGADNQPQHF. The genes are TRBV27 and TRBJ1-5, with D possibly TRBD1 on 5 matching bases. CDR1 is MNHEY, CDR2 SMNVEV, per germline (reference sequence). V was clipped by 3 bases and J by 3 bases, with 9 bases between them. The CDR3 contains 14 residues.